Listed here is a single T cell receptor beta chain. Its antigen remains unidentified. The source of the sample is a study of cytomegalovirus exposure and HLA in healthy donors. Across the study: A preliminary data release comprised tens of millions of unique TCRs obtained from HLA-typed donors. Study conclusions and caveats: Later examination showed HLA-associated TCR beta chains had greater clonal expansion than equally common others. A later analysis showed TCR association rates differing by HLA locus, peaking at DRB1 and lowest at HLA-C.

60 Vbeta and 13 Jbeta primers were used in PCR. In the original analysis: Unique TCR beta chains totaled some 78 million in a later count, with roughly 11 million of them shared. Produced via immunoSEQ multiplex PCR; TCRdb's table is partial and in-frame only. V and J calls and clone size are given by that table; D and trimming were obtained from the DNA. The sample has some 110,000 clones; over 60% are singletons. After removal of 4 bases from V and 5 bases from J, the junction contained 7 bases not matched to a gene. Germline V gene sequence: CDR1 SGHDT, CDR2 YYEEEE. The CDR3 covers 14 residues. The V call is TRBV5-6, the J call TRBJ2-7; the match to TRBD2 covers 9 bases. Sequenced sample: PBMCs. This clonotype was obtained from a man younger than 45 in good health and CMV-seropositive. The CDR3, as DNA: TGTGCCAGCAGCCCCGCGGGAGGGGCCCACGAGCAGTACTTC. This translates into CASSPAGGAHEQYF.